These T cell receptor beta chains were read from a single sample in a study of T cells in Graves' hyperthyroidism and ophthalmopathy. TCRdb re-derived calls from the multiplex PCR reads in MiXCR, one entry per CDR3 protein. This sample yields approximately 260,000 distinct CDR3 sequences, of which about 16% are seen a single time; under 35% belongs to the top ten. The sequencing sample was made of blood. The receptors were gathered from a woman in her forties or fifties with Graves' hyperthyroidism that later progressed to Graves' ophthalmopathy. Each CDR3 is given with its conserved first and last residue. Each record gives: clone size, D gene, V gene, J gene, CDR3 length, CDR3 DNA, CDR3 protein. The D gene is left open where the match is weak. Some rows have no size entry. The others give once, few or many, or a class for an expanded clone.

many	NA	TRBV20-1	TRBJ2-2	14	TGCAGTGCTAGAGATCAAGGGGACACCGGGGAGCTGTTTTTT	CSARDQGDTGELFF
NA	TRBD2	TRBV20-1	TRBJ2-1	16	TGCAGTGCTATTCTTTTCGGGAGGGCCTCAGACAATGAGCAGTTCTTC	CSAILFGRASDNEQFF
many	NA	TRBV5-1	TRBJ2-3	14	TGCGCCAGCAGACTATCGTCAGAAACAGATACGCAGTATTTT	CASRLSSETDTQYF
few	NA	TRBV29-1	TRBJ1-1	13	TGCAGCGCCATCGCGGGGTTCGGTTTCCAAGCTTTCTTT	CSAIAGFGFQAFF
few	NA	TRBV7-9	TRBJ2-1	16	TGTGCCAGCTCGAAAGGGGGGGGCACCGCATACAATGAGCAGTTCTTC	CASSKGGGTAYNEQFF
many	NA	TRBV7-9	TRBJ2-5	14	TGTGCCAGCAGCTTACCCGGGACGGCAGAGACCCAGTACTTC	CASSLPGTAETQYF
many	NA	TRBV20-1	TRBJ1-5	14	TGCAGTGCTAGAGCAGGGGCTTACAATCAGCCCCAGCATTTT	CSARAGAYNQPQHF
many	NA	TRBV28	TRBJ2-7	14	TGTGCCAGCAGTTTGAGAGGGATTCCCTACGAGCAGTACTTC	CASSLRGIPYEQYF
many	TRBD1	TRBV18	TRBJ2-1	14	TGTGCCAGCTCACCACGCCAGGGGGCGGATGAGCAGTTCTTC	CASSPRQGADEQFF
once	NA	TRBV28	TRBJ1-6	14	TGTGCCAGCCAGATGGGGACGGATAATTCACCCCTCCACTTT	CASQMGTDNSPLHF
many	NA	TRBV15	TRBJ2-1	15	TGTGCCACCAGCAGAGGGGCTAGAGGGGCCCAGGAGCAGTTCTTC	CATSRGARGAQEQFF
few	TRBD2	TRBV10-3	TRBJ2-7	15	TGTGCCATCAGTGACCGGACTAGCGGGAACTACGAGCAGTACTTC	CAISDRTSGNYEQYF
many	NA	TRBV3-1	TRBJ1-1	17	TGTGCCAGCAGCCAAGATCTCCGCGCAGGGTGGGGTACTGAAGCTTTCTTT	CASSQDLRAGWGTEAFF
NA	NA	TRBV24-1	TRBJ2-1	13	TGTGCCACCAGTAAGGGATCTGGTAATGAGCAGTTCTTC	CATSKGSGNEQFF
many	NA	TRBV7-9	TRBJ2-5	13	TGTGCCACGGCCGAGCGGGACAAAGAGACCCAGTACTTC	CATAERDKETQYF
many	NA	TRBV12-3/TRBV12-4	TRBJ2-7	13	TGTGCCAGCAGTCCCGGGCTCCGCTACGAGCAGTACTTC	CASSPGLRYEQYF
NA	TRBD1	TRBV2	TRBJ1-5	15	TGTGCCAGCAGTCGGACAGGGGGCTACGGACAGCCCCAGCATTTT	CASSRTGGYGQPQHF
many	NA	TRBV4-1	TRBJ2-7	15	TGCGCCAGCAGCCAAGGGGTCCTGGAGGGATACGAGCAGTACTTC	CASSQGVLEGYEQYF
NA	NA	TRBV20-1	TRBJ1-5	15	TGCAGTGCTAGAAAGTCGGGGATTAAAAATCAGCCCCAGCATTTT	CSARKSGIKNQPQHF
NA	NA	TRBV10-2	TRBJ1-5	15	TGCGCCAGCAGTTCCGGACGGGTACACAATCAGCCCCAGCATTTT	CASSSGRVHNQPQHF
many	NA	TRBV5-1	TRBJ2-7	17	TGCGCCAGCAAACCCCTCCCGACTGGAGGGACAACCTACGAGCAGTACTTC	CASKPLPTGGTTYEQYF
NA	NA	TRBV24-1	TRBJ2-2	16	TGTGCCACCAGTGATCTCCGGGACGGACGACCGTGGGAGCTGTTTTTT	CATSDLRDGRPWELFF
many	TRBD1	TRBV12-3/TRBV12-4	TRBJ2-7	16	TGTGCCAGCAGTTTACACCGGGACAGAGGACCCTACGAGCAGTACTTC	CASSLHRDRGPYEQYF
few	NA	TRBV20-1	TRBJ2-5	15	TGCAGTGCTAGAGTGGGGGGAGGACAACAAAAGACCCAGTACTTC	CSARVGGGQQKTQYF
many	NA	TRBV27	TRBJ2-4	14	TGTGCCAGCAGTTTAGGGCTGGCGGGAAACATTCAGTACTTC	CASSLGLAGNIQYF
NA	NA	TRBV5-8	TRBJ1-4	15	TGTGCCAGCAGCTTCTACCTCTCAACTAATGAAAAACTGTTTTTT	CASSFYLSTNEKLFF
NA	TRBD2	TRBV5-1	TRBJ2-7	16	TGCGCCAGCAGCAAGGGACTAGCGGGAGGTACCTACGAGCAGTACTTC	CASSKGLAGGTYEQYF
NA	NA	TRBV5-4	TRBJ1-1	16	TGTGCCAGCAGCTTGATAGTGGGTGCAGGCGATAATGAAGCTTTCTTT	CASSLIVGAGDNEAFF
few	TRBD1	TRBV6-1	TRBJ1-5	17	TGTGCCAGCAGTCCTGCCAACAGGGGAAGGCTCGGGCAGCCCCAGCATTTT	CASSPANRGRLGQPQHF
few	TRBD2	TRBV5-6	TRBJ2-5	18	TGTGCCAGCAGCGGACTAGTTAGTTTCACCAGTGATAGGGAGACCCAGTACTTC	CASSGLVSFTSDRETQYF
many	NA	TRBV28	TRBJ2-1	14	TGTGCCAGCAGTTCCAACTCGCGGAGGGTTGAGCAGTTCTTC	CASSSNSRRVEQFF
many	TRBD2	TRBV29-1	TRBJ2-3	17	TGCAGCGTTGAGAGACTAGCGGGAGGTCTAAGCACAGATACGCAGTATTTT	CSVERLAGGLSTDTQYF
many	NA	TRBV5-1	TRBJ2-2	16	TGCGCCAGCAGCTTGATGACGGGCGTGGGCACCGGGGAGCTGTTTTTT	CASSLMTGVGTGELFF
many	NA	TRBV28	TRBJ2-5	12	TGTGCCAGCAGTTTATACCGGGAGACCCAGTACTTC	CASSLYRETQYF
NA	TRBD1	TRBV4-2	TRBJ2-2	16	TGTGCCAGCAGCCATAAGCCGGGACAGGGAACCGGGGAGCTGTTTTTT	CASSHKPGQGTGELFF
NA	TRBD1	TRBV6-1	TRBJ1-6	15	TGTGCCAGCACCCAGGACCCAGGGGGTAATTCACCCCTCCACTTT	CASTQDPGGNSPLHF
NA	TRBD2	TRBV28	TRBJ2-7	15	TGTGCCAGCAGCGCGGGAGCGGGAGTGGGTTACGAGCAGTACTTC	CASSAGAGVGYEQYF
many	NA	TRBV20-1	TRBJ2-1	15	TGCAGTGCTAGCGAGGGGGGGGAAGCCTACAATGAGCAGTTCTTC	CSASEGGEAYNEQFF
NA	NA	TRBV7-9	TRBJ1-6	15	TGTGCCAGCAGCTTATTGGAGGGAGGCAATTCACCCCTCCACTTT	CASSLLEGGNSPLHF
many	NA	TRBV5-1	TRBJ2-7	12	TGCGCCAGCAGGGACCCCAGGGGCGAGCAGTACTTC	CASRDPRGEQYF
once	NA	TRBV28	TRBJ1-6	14	TGTGCCAGCAGCCAAGAAGCGCTCAATTCACCCCTCCACTTT	CASSQEALNSPLHF
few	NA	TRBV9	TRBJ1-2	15	TGTGCCAGCAGCGTTCCAGGGAGCCCTCACTATGGCTACACCTTC	CASSVPGSPHYGYTF
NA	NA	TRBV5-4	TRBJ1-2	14	TGTGCCAGCAGCTCAGATCGGGGTTTAGGTGGCTACACCTTC	CASSSDRGLGGYTF
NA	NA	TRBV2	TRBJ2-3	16	TGTGCCAGCAGTGAAGTCGCGGGAATCAGCACAGATACGCAGTATTTT	CASSEVAGISTDTQYF
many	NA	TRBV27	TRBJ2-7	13	TGTGCCAGCAGGGTTCAGGTCGGACGCGAGCAGTACTTC	CASRVQVGREQYF
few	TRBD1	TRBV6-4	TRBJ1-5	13	TGTGCCAGCAGTTTTGACAGGGGGCAGCCCCAGCATTTT	CASSFDRGQPQHF
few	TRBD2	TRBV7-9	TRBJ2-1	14	TGTGCCAGCAGCTTACTATCTAGCGGGAGGGCCGAGTTCTTC	CASSLLSSGRAEFF
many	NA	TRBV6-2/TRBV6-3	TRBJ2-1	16	TGTGCCAGCAGTTCCCCCCGTCCTGGTAATAGGGATGAGCAGTTCTTC	CASSSPRPGNRDEQFF
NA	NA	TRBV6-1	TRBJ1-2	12	TGTGCCAGCAGTCCGGGCCCCCATGGCTACACCTTC	CASSPGPHGYTF
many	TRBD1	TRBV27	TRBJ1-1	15	TGTGCCAGCAGCCTAAATTGGGCAGGGGGCACTGAAGCTTTCTTT	CASSLNWAGGTEAFF
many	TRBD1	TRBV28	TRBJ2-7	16	TGTGCCAGCAGTTCAACCTCCGGGACAGATAACTACGAGCAGTACTTC	CASSSTSGTDNYEQYF
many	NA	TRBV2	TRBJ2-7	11	TGTGCCAGCAGGGACCTAGTCGTGCAGTACTTC	CASRDLVVQYF
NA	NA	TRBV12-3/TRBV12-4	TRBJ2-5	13	TGTGCCAGCAGTTTTTTGCACCAAGAGACCCAGTACTTC	CASSFLHQETQYF
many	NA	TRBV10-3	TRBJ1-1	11	TGTGCCATCAGTGAAAACGCTGAAGCTTTCTTT	CAISENAEAFF